Shown below are 24 T cell receptor beta chains from a single sample sequenced in a study of T cell responses to AZD1222 COVID-19 vaccine. Sequenced by immunoSEQ multiplex PCR; TCRdb stores in-frame clones only, minus some. The sample holds around 78,000 clones; roughly 90% are singletons and the top ten take approximately 1.4%. The input for sequencing was peripheral blood, taken 28 days after the second AZD1222 dose. These receptors all stem from an adult who received the AZD1222 COVID-19 vaccine.

This chain connects TRBV19 to TRBJ1-2, with D perhaps TRBD1 (6 bases). This CDR3 is built from 13 residues. The V and J ends lost 6 bases and 3 bases respectively, with 11 bases between them. The germline gives CDR1 LNHDA, CDR2 SQIVND (reference sequence). CDR3 region: CASRGGADYGYTF. The CDR3 nucleotides read TGTGCCAGTAGAGGGGGGGCAGACTATGGCTACACCTTC.

This rearrangement joins TRBV3-1 (or the pseudogene TRBV3-2) to TRBJ2-2, with no clear D. This CDR3 is 15 amino acids long. From germline, CDR1 is LGHDT and CDR2 YNNKEL (reference sequence). With 1 base removed from V and 7 bases from J, the gap between germline ends came to 13 bases. The CDR3: CASSQASGSGGELFF. The CDR3 coding sequence is TGTGCCAGCAGCCAAGCCTCGGGCTCCGGCGGGGAGCTGTTTTTT.

The gene calls are TRBV5-1 and TRBJ1-6; 9 bases line up with TRBD1. The ends lost 4 bases at V and 6 bases at J; junction bases unmatched: 8. CDR1 SGHRS and CDR2 YFSETQ come from the germline V gene. CDR3 length: 16 residues. This chain's CDR3 is CASSVPETGGNSPLHF. CDR3 in DNA: TGCGCCAGCAGCGTCCCCGAGACAGGGGGTAATTCACCCCTCCACTTT.

This clone was observed a handful of times. This chain links TRBV11-2 with TRBJ1-5; D remains unclear. The CDR3 has 13 residues. Trimming took off 1 base at V and 5 bases at J, with 6 bases between the two ends. Per germline, CDR1 SGHAT and CDR2 FQNNGV. CDR3 amino acids: CASSLVGDQPQHF. CDR3 bases: TGTGCCAGCAGCTTAGTTGGAGATCAGCCCCAGCATTTT.

This chain uses TRBV29-1 with TRBJ2-3; D gene uncertain. V lost 7 bases to trimming and J lost 5 bases, with 10 bases between them. Germline loops: CDR1 SQVTM, CDR2 ANQGSEA. The CDR3 covers 11 residues. CDR3 nucleotides: TGCAGCGGGTACAGTGGAGATACGCAGTATTTT. It translates to CSGYSGDTQYF.

This chain links TRBV28 with TRBJ2-3; no clear D. The V end lost 4 bases, the J end lost 1 base, and 9 bases lay between the germline ends. The CDR3 length is 14 residues. Germline CDR1 and CDR2: MDHEN and SYDVKM. CDR3 in DNA: TGTGCCAGCAGTTCAGTGGGCCGCACAGATACGCAGTATTTT. Residues: CASSSVGRTDTQYF.

This chain links TRBV2 with TRBJ1-2; the D gene is possibly TRBD1 (5 bases). Germline CDR1 is SNHLY and CDR2 is FYNNEI. Trimming pared 5 bases from V and 2 bases from J, leaving 12 bases between. The CDR3 contains 14 residues. The CDR3 region has the DNA TGTGCCAGCAGTCTACGGGGGACCAACTATGGCTACACCTTC. This translates into CASSLRGTNYGYTF.

The chain recombines TRBV7-2 with TRBJ2-7; 12 bases line up with TRBD1. CDR3 length equals 15 residues. Germline CDR1 is SGHTA and CDR2 is FQGNSA. V lost 4 bases, J lost 1 base, and 2 bases stayed unmatched. The CDR3 sequence: CASSWDRGLSYEQYF. CDR3 nucleotide sequence: TGTGCCAGCAGCTGGGACAGGGGGCTATCCTACGAGCAGTACTTC.

The V call is TRBV19, the J call TRBJ2-1, with TRBD1 as a possible D gene (5 bases). The germline V gene has CDR1 LNHDA and CDR2 SQIVND (reference sequence). The CDR3 is 13 residues long. V was shortened by 8 bases and J by 5 bases, with 13 bases between the two germline ends. CDR3 protein: CASGQGPDNEQFF. The CDR3 region has the DNA TGTGCCAGTGGACAAGGACCGGACAATGAGCAGTTCTTC.

This sequence joins TRBV28 and TRBJ1-2, with 7 bases identical to TRBD1. CDR3 length: 16 amino acids. The trim removed 4 bases at V and 8 bases at J, leaving 16 bases unmatched. Looked up from germline, CDR1 is MDHEN and CDR2 is SYDVKM. CDR3 sequence: CASSSTTGASEGGYTF. For the CDR3, the DNA is TGTGCCAGCAGTTCTACTACAGGGGCCTCGGAAGGGGGCTACACCTTC.

This clone was found once. Written as DNA, the CDR3 is TGTGCCAGCAGCTTAGGAGGTAGCAACAATGAGCAGTTCTTC. Translation: CASSLGGSNNEQFF. V gene TRBV11-3 combines with J gene TRBJ2-1, with D hard to call. V lost 1 base and J lost 5, with 9 bases in between. CDR1 and CDR2 from the germline V gene are SGHNT and YENEEA. This CDR3 is built from 14 residues.

The chain combines TRBV7-9 with TRBJ1-5, with D possibly matching TRBD1 (5 bases). The CDR3 runs 13 residues. Germline CDR1 is SEHNR and CDR2 is FQNEAQ (reference sequence). The germline V and J ends were trimmed by 9 bases and 2 bases, with 11 bases remaining between them. This chain's CDR3 is CASEEGGNQPQHF. The CDR3 nucleotides read TGTGCCAGTGAGGAAGGGGGCAATCAGCCCCAGCATTTT.

The DNA for the CDR3 is TGTGCCAGCAGCCAAGGGGGGTCGTCTCAGCCCCAGCATTTT. Its translation: CASSQGGSSQPQHF. The chain uses TRBV3-1 (or the pseudogene TRBV3-2) and TRBJ1-5, with D possibly TRBD1 on 5 matching bases. Trimming took off 1 base at V and 6 bases at J, with 10 bases between the two ends. The CDR3 is made up of 14 amino acids. The germline gives CDR1 LGHDT, CDR2 YNNKEL (reference sequence).

The rearrangement joins TRBV6-2 or TRBV6-3 to TRBJ1-2, with D uncertain. The CDR3 is made up of 16 amino acids. CDR1 is MNHEY and CDR2 is SVGEGT in the germline V gene. V shed 2 bases and J shed 4 bases, with 17 bases lying between them. This chain's CDR3 is CASSYVSRSPGYGYTF. The CDR3 DNA sequence: TGTGCCAGCAGTTACGTCTCACGCTCACCGGGCTATGGCTACACCTTC.

The rearrangement links TRBV4-2 to TRBJ2-7; D gene ambiguous. Per germline, CDR1 LGHNA and CDR2 YNFKEQ. Deletions cut 1 base from V and 2 bases from J, with 9 bases between. The CDR3 totals 14 residues. This chain's CDR3 is CASSQGVHPYEQYF. The CDR3 DNA follows: TGTGCCAGCAGCCAAGGAGTGCATCCCTACGAGCAGTACTTC.

This chain joins TRBV2 and TRBJ1-2; TRBD1 aligns across 7 bases. Germline V gene sequence: CDR1 SNHLY, CDR2 FYNNEI. CDR3 length equals 13 residues. The junction had 6 bases not matched to a gene; V was cut back by 6 bases and J by 5 bases. CDR3 DNA: TGTGCCAGCAGCCCAGGGGGGAGGTATGGCTACACCTTC. Its protein product is CASSPGGRYGYTF.

V gene TRBV7-9 combines with J gene TRBJ2-2; the D gene is possibly TRBD2 (6 bases). The CDR3 consists of 17 residues. Germline CDR1 and CDR2: SEHNR and FQNEAQ (reference sequence). Trimming removed 0 bases from V and 0 bases from J, with 11 bases in between. CDR3 in DNA: TGTGCCAGCAGCTTAGCGGTTTGGGGGGCGAACACCGGGGAGCTGTTTTTT. Translation gives CASSLAVWGANTGELFF. The full variable domain, rest sourced from reference TRBV7-9 and TRBJ2-2, is DTGVSQNPRHKITKRGQNVTFRCDPISEHNRLYWYRQTLGQGPEFLTYFQNEAQLEKSRLLSDRFSAERPKGSFSTLEIQRTEQGDSAMYLCASSLAVWGANTGELFFGEGSRLTVL.

The V call is TRBV2, the J call TRBJ2-3; 9 bases match TRBD2. The V gene's germline CDR1 is SNHLY and CDR2 FYNNEI. CDR3 length: 15 amino acids. Trimming removed 8 bases from V and 0 bases from J; junction bases left unmatched: 6. DNA for the CDR3: TGTGCCAGCTCCTCAGCGGGGGGTAGCACAGATACGCAGTATTTT. Translation gives CASSSAGGSTDTQYF.

The J gene is TRBJ2-2, the V gene TRBV6-6; 7 positions match TRBD1. Unmatched junction bases numbered 6, after V lost 7 bases and J lost 1 base. The germline V gene encodes CDR1 MNHNY and CDR2 SVGAGI (reference sequence). The length of the CDR3 is 15 residues. The CDR3 nucleotides are TGTGCCAGCACTTGGGGACAGAGGAACACCGGGGAGCTGTTTTTT. The encoded protein is CASTWGQRNTGELFF.

CDR3 loop: CASSIIGTAEAFF. CDR3 nucleotide sequence: TGTGCCAGTAGTATAATCGGGACAGCTGAAGCTTTCTTT. V is TRBV19 and J is TRBJ1-1, with TRBD1 identical over 7 bases. The germline V gene has CDR1 LNHDA and CDR2 SQIVND (reference sequence). The ends lost 2 bases at V and 6 bases at J; junction bases unmatched: 3. The CDR3 extends over 13 amino acids.

The chain combines TRBV15 with TRBJ2-1, with TRBD1 identical over 7 bases. Germline V gene data show CDR1 as LNHNV and CDR2 as YYDKDF (reference sequence). J was trimmed by 2 bases and V by 5 bases; bases with no gene match: 6. There are 15 residues in the CDR3. The CDR3 DNA sequence: TGTGCCACCAGCGGAAGGGGGCTCCCCTACAATGAGCAGTTCTTC. Its protein is CATSGRGLPYNEQFF.

There are a few counts of this clone. V gene TRBV2 combines with J gene TRBJ1-1; TRBD1 matches at 11 bases. The CDR3 consists of 14 residues. The ends lost 9 bases at V and 7 bases at J; junction bases unmatched: 10. The V gene's germline CDR1 is SNHLY and CDR2 FYNNEI. In nucleotides, the CDR3 is TGTGCCAGTGGACAGGGGGCACCCTTAGGTGAAGCTTTCTTT. Translating it yields CASGQGAPLGEAFF.

V gene TRBV15 combines with J gene TRBJ1-2; D is ambiguous. The CDR3 is 14 residues long. Trimming removed 1 base at V and 6 bases at J, with 12 bases between. Looked up from germline, CDR1 is LNHNV and CDR2 is YYDKDF (reference sequence). The CDR3 is CATSRGEALHGYTF. The CDR3 coding sequence is TGTGCCACCAGCAGAGGGGAGGCTCTCCATGGCTACACCTTC.

The CDR3 DNA reads as TGTGCCAGCACGGGACAGTTAAATGAAAAACTGTTTTTT. Amino acids: CASTGQLNEKLFF. The chain combines TRBV2 with TRBJ1-4, with TRBD1 identical over 7 bases. After removal of 7 bases from V and 5 bases from J, the junction contained 4 bases not matched to a gene. CDR1 and CDR2 from the germline V gene are SNHLY and FYNNEI. The length of the CDR3 is 13 residues.